The T cell receptor beta chain under discussion was sequenced for a study of the immune and genomic landscape of osteosarcoma (dated by TCRdb to about 2020). Background on the whole study: The overall cohort comprised about 50 pediatric and adult patients with high-grade osteosarcoma, with a median age at diagnosis of approximately 27 years (range about 5-85). In the overall cohort, roughly 60% of patients were male, and approximately 78% had localized disease at diagnosis. Each of a few patients provided a couple of samples from the same tumor site. Poor-risk disease was overrepresented in the cohort, as 73% of patients had an unfavorable pathologic response to standard therapy and over 60% had died. To characterize the osteosarcoma immunogenomic landscape, TCR sequencing results were integrated with transcriptome, protein array and immunostaining data. To define immunogenic potential, the study profiled osteosarcoma specimens using whole genome, RNA and T-cell receptor sequencing, along with immunohistochemistry and reverse phase protein arrays. The goal of the study was to explain why immune checkpoint inhibitors have shown limited clinical activity in osteosarcoma.

TCR beta chain CDR3 regions were immunosequenced with the ImmunoSEQ Assay (Adaptive Biotechnologies). In the source study's methods: TCRB rearrangements, read counts, read proportions and gene usage were exported through the ImmunoSEQ Analyzer platform. T-cell clonality was computed as 1 minus Pielou's evenness on productive rearrangements. In the clonal space homeostasis analysis, clonotypes were grouped as rare, small, medium, large or hyperexpanded (0.01 to 1 of the repertoire). TCR productive clonality was compared across immune clusters C1, C2 and C3 using the Wilcoxon rank sum test. TCRdb provides this immuneACCESS table in a form limited to in-frame rearrangements. Some clones are lacking; in checked studies, under half of them reflect an unresolved V gene, and why the rest are absent is not known. V, J and clone size derive from that table, while D and trimming were established from the DNA sequence. In all, the sample holds roughly 2,300 clones, and roughly 72% of those were seen once. Jointly, the top ten make up about 13% of the sample.

Specimens were post-treatment primary, local recurrence and metastasis tumors from poor-prognosis patients. A word on this clone: Its cognate antigen has yet to be identified. Base qualities are not provided; no much larger clone lies one nucleotide away.

General study outcomes and caveats: Sample size was not determined by any statistical method, because osteosarcoma is rare and all possible samples were collected. Higher TCR productive clonality was observed in the immune-hot C3 cluster than in the cold C1 cluster, although TCR productive clonality remained low overall. Overall, productive TCR clonality was low, with a mean of 0.09 and a maximum of 0.3, which suggests limited clonal expansion of T cells. Clonality benchmarks came from external normal skin and healthy peripheral blood data rather than matched normal tissue. Alongside the frozen tumor specimens, matched blood was collected from only a couple of patients. In five cases a single hyperexpanded clone dominated the repertoire, and each of those five cases had fewer than 100 T-cell clonotypes.

Looking up the germline V gene yields CDR1 WSHSY and CDR2 SAAADI. CDR3 length: 13 amino acids, cysteine to phenylalanine. The only DNA kept is the CDR3, 39 bases in frame from the first base. Ends trimmed: V by 4 bases, J by 5 bases; bases unmatched to a gene: 4. Sequenced input: osteosarcoma tumor tissue from the lung. In this chain, TRBV10-2 is recombined with TRBJ2-7; 8 of the junction bases match TRBD2. The origin of this receptor is a human donor with osteosarcoma. The sequenced DNA is TGCGCCAGCAGTGGAGCGGGGGCTGACGAGCAGTACTTC. Translated, this gives CASSGAGADEQYF.